This TCR beta chain was profiled in a study of cytomegalovirus exposure and HLA in healthy donors. Across the whole study: Within an early data release were approximately 85 million unique TCRs drawn from HLA-typed donors.

The PCR contained 60 Vbeta and 13 Jbeta primers. Here immunoSEQ multiplex PCR was the method, and the copy in TCRdb shows in-frame clones only, minus some. The sample holds about 160,000 clones, roughly three quarters seen once. Input material: PBMCs. This TCR was sampled from a man aged 35 to 55 in good health and CMV-seropositive.

CDR3 DNA sequence: TGTGCCAGTAGTATACGCCAGGCCGGTGAAAAACTGTTTTTT. The encoded protein is CASSIRQAGEKLFF. This chain joins TRBV19 and TRBJ1-4; D uncertain. V was trimmed by 2 bases and J by 7 bases, leaving 11 bases between them. The CDR3 covers 14 residues. Germline values: CDR1 LNHDA, CDR2 SQIVND (reference sequence).